This T cell receptor beta chain comes out of a study of cytomegalovirus exposure and HLA in healthy donors. The PCR was carried out with 60 Vbeta primers and 13 Jbeta primers. Clones were read by immunoSEQ multiplex PCR, and TCRdb kept only the in-frame ones, dropping some. The sample has some 97,000 clones; around three quarters are singletons. Turning to this clone: Its antigen is as yet unknown.

Broader study findings: In most subjects, TCR beta sequences reportedly gave accurate predictions of HLA-A and HLA-B alleles. For most TCR beta V segments, an earlier analysis put the productive rate at about 87% or about 30% of the time.

The germline CDR1 and CDR2 sequences are SGHRS and YFSETQ. The CDR3 extends over 12 amino acids. V lost 3 bases and J lost 8; bases outside the gene matches: 1. The chain uses TRBV5-1 and TRBJ2-1; TRBD2 matches at 8 bases. Source material: PBMCs. This sequence was found in a female donor in good health and CMV-seropositive. The CDR3 nucleotides are TGCGCCAGCAGCTCCGGGAGGGATGAGCAGTTCTTC. This translates into CASSSGRDEQFF.